A single sample is the source of the 17 T cell receptor beta chains below, sequenced in a study of T-cell reconstitution after alpha-beta-depleted transplantation in children. This sample's TCRbeta library carried unique molecular identifier barcodes. TCRdb analysed the PCR reads with MiXCR anew, one entry per CDR3 protein. The repertoire holds approximately 630,000 distinct CDR3 sequences, with roughly 14% as singletons. The source was PBMCs, collected before TCRalphabeta/CD19-depleted stem cell transplant. These receptors were obtained from a girl aged 2 to 9 with congenital amegakaryocytic thrombocytopenia, due to receive a stem cell transplant.

This clonotype was picked up a small number of times. This chain links TRBV20-1 with TRBJ2-3, with 10 positions matching TRBD1. Germline-derived CDR1 and CDR2 are DFQATT and SNEGSKA (reference sequence). The CDR3 is 16 amino acids. V gave up 1 base and J gave up 4 bases; unmatched junction bases: 8. The CDR3 loop is CSARVSLTGGADTQYF. The CDR3 DNA follows: TGCAGTGCTAGAGTTTCCCTGACAGGGGGCGCAGATACGCAGTATTTT.

This clonotype was seen at least ten times. The chain couples TRBV2 to TRBJ2-1, with D possibly TRBD2 on 6 matching bases. Trimming removed 11 bases from V and 3 bases from J, with 23 bases in between. This CDR3 has 16 residues. In germline, CDR1 is SNHLY, CDR2 FYNNEI. For the CDR3, the DNA is TGTGCCTCACAAGAGGCTAGCGCGAGACACTACAATGAGCAGTTCTTC. This sequence encodes CASQEASARHYNEQFF.

A few counts support this clonotype. CDR3 sequence: CASSEITVNTEAFF. CDR3 nucleotides: TGTGCCAGCAGCGAAATTACGGTGAACACTGAAGCTTTCTTT. The chain couples TRBV5-5 to TRBJ1-1, with no clear D. Germline V CDR1 and CDR2: SGHKS, YYEKEE (reference sequence). CDR3 length: 14 amino acids. V shed 4 bases and J shed 0 bases, with 10 bases lying between them. The full variable domain, in which reference TRBV5-5 and TRBJ1-1 provide the parts outside the CDR3, is DAGVTQSPTHLIKTRGQQVTLRCSPISGHKSVSWYQQVLGQGPQFIFQYYEKEERGRGNFPDRFSARQFPNYSSELNVNALLLGDSALYLCASSEITVNTEAFFGQGTRLTVV.

Ten or more counts support this clonotype. V usage is TRBV5-1 and J usage is TRBJ2-3, with 9 bases that match TRBD2. This CDR3 contains 18 residues. Germline V lookup: CDR1 SGHRS, CDR2 YFSETQ. The J segment lost 1 base and the V segment lost 0 bases, leaving 9 bases of the junction unmatched. This CDR3 is CASSLVGLAGLRTDTQYF. In DNA form, the CDR3 reads TGCGCCAGCAGCTTGGTAGGGCTAGCGGGACTTCGCACAGATACGCAGTATTTT.

This clonotype was observed many times. The V and J genes are TRBV29-1 and TRBJ2-2; 7 nucleotides line up with TRBD2. The CDR3 runs 14 residues. Trimming took 7 bases from V and 2 from J; bases not matched to a gene: 7. CDR1 is SQVTM, CDR2 ANQGSEA, per germline. CDR3 sequence (DNA): TGCAGCGGATTAAGCGGGGCAAACACCGGGGAGCTGTTTTTT. Its protein product is CSGLSGANTGELFF.

The rearrangement uses TRBV7-9 and TRBJ2-1; no reliable D call. V was cut by 5 bases and J by 4 bases, with 15 bases left in between. In germline, CDR1 is SEHNR, CDR2 FQNEAQ (reference sequence). The CDR3 runs 15 residues. The CDR3 here is CASSAPRLAYNEQFF. CDR3 DNA: TGTGCCAGCAGCGCCCCTAGGTTGGCTTACAATGAGCAGTTCTTC. Full variable domain (outside the CDR3, taken from reference TRBV7-9 and TRBJ2-1): DTGVSQNPRHKITKRGQNVTFRCDPISEHNRLYWYRQTLGQGPEFLTYFQNEAQLEKSRLLSDRFSAERPKGSFSTLEIQRTEQGDSAMYLCASSAPRLAYNEQFFGPGTRLTVL.

In this sample, this clonotype turned up a few times. This rearrangement joins TRBV5-1 to TRBJ2-2; D is possibly TRBD1 or TRBD2 (6 bases each). The CDR3 runs to 17 residues. Germline lookup yields CDR1 SGHRS and CDR2 YFSETQ. V was clipped by 0 bases and J by 5 bases, with 17 bases between them. This CDR3 reads CASSLAGPRRGTGELFF. Here the CDR3 DNA reads TGCGCCAGCAGCTTGGCGGGTCCACGGAGGGGGACCGGGGAGCTGTTTTTT.

This clonotype came up many times. The chain is built from TRBV5-1 and TRBJ2-3, with unresolved D. The CDR3 is 14 amino acids. Germline CDR1 SGHRS, CDR2 YFSETQ. V lost 1 base, J lost 5 bases, and 11 bases lay in between. The DNA of the CDR3 is TGCGCCAGCAGCTTGCCTATCTCCGGAGATACGCAGTATTTT. This sequence encodes CASSLPISGDTQYF.

V is TRBV5-1 and J is TRBJ2-1; TRBD2 agrees at 8 bases. This CDR3 region has 17 residues. The J segment lost 6 bases and the V segment lost 2 bases, leaving 13 bases of the junction unmatched. Germline loops: CDR1 SGHRS, CDR2 YFSETQ. In DNA form, the CDR3 reads TGCGCCAGCAGCTTCAGACCCGGGACTAGGGACCTCAATGAGCAGTTCTTC. It codes for CASSFRPGTRDLNEQFF.

V gene TRBV5-5 combines with J gene TRBJ2-3, with D perhaps being TRBD1 or TRBD2 (5 bases each). Trimming removed 5 bases from V and 3 bases from J, with 16 bases in between. Germline lookup yields CDR1 SGHKS and CDR2 YYEKEE (reference sequence). The CDR3 runs 15 residues. The CDR3 loop is CASSYLEGITDTQYF. CDR3 nucleotides: TGTGCCAGCAGTTATTTAGAGGGGATTACAGATACGCAGTATTTT.

To note about this clonotype: A junction end diverges from the germline sequence, so it may reflect a read error. This chain joins TRBV5-1 and TRBJ2-1; no reliable D call. The CDR3 spans 16 residues. The germline V gene has CDR1 SGHRS and CDR2 YFSETQ. CDR3 sequence reads: CASSLEVRSSSNEQFF. CDR3 nucleotide sequence: TGCGCCAGCAGCTTGGAAGTCAGGAGCTCCTCCAATGAGCAGTTCTTC.

This clonotype showed up many times. V gene TRBV15 combines with J gene TRBJ1-1; D gene ambiguous. The V gene's germline CDR1 is LNHNV and CDR2 YYDKDF (reference sequence). The V and J ends lost 7 bases and 2 bases respectively, with 17 bases between them. CDR3 length: 15 residues. The CDR3 DNA follows: TGTGCCACCACCCCCGACACCGAGCTCAACACTGAAGCTTTCTTT. Residues: CATTPDTELNTEAFF.

The rearrangement uses TRBV5-6 and TRBJ1-4; the D gene is possibly TRBD1 (5 bases). The V gene's germline CDR1 is SGHDT and CDR2 YYEEEE. V lost 1 base, J lost 7 bases, and 14 bases lay in between. This CDR3 is 15 amino acids long. As DNA, the CDR3 is TGTGCCAGCAGCTTGACGGGGACGATGAGTGAAAAACTGTTTTTT. Translation: CASSLTGTMSEKLFF.

This clonotype appeared many times. The chain combines TRBV5-4 with TRBJ2-7; TRBD1 is a possible D gene (6 bases). Germline V CDR1 and CDR2: SGHNT, YYREEE (reference sequence). The length of the CDR3 is 15 residues. V lost 4 bases and J lost 0, with 14 bases in between. The CDR3 spells CASSKGVVFSYEQYF. The CDR3 bases are TGTGCCAGCAGCAAGGGGGTGGTTTTCTCCTACGAGCAGTACTTC.

The genes are TRBV12-3 or TRBV12-4 and TRBJ2-7, with 9 nucleotides matching TRBD2. J lost 5 bases, V lost 5 bases, and 4 bases had no gene match. This CDR3 is 13 amino acids long. CDR3 in amino acids: CASSNSGSHEQYF. CDR3 coding DNA: TGTGCCAGCAGTAATAGCGGGAGCCACGAGCAGTACTTC.

The V call is TRBV10-3, the J call TRBJ2-3, with D perhaps given as TRBD1 or TRBD2 (5 bases each). CDR3 length: 17 residues. Trimming pared 2 bases from V and 1 base from J, leaving 16 bases between. Germline CDR1 is ENHRY and CDR2 is SYGVKD. The DNA of the CDR3 is TGTGCCATCAGTGAGATGGGGGTAACCGAAGGCACAGATACGCAGTATTTT. It translates to CAISEMGVTEGTDTQYF.

The CDR3 region is CASSLAPGQGSYEQYF. The CDR3 nucleotides read TGCGCCAGCAGCTTGGCTCCGGGACAGGGATCCTACGAGCAGTACTTC. V gene TRBV5-1 combines with J gene TRBJ2-7, with 9 bases matching TRBD1. The germline V gene has CDR1 SGHRS and CDR2 YFSETQ. This CDR3 comprises 16 residues. V trimming: 0 bases; J trimming: 1 base; junction bases outside the gene matches: 5.